These 25 T cell receptor beta chains originate from one sample sequenced in a study of glioma-infiltrating T cells. The iRepertoire nested amplicon-rescue multiplex PCR amplified TCR alpha and beta CDR3s from RNA. Via MiXCR, TCRdb re-called the multiplex PCR reads, giving one row per CDR3 protein. Of fewer than 3,500 distinct CDR3 sequences in the sample, 33% are singletons; the top ten hold roughly 6.6%. The sample was glioma tissue, nonneoplastic brain tissue, or PBMCs (not recorded which). All receptors derive from a human donor with low-grade glioma or glioblastoma, undergoing nonglioma brain surgery, or in good health (not recorded which).

In this sample, this clonotype is medium-sized. The chain links TRBV4-1 to TRBJ2-3; no clear D. The germline V gene encodes CDR1 MGHRA and CDR2 YSYEKL. The CDR3 totals 14 residues. V gave up 0 bases and J gave up 3 bases, with 7 bases separating them. The CDR3 DNA reads TGCGCCAGCAGCCAAGATCGCCAGACAGATACGCAGTATTTT. It codes for CASSQDRQTDTQYF.

Comment on this clonotype: It may be a read error: a sequence one base away is much more abundant. The J gene is TRBJ1-6, the V gene TRBV6-2 or TRBV6-3; the match to TRBD1 covers 7 bases. The V gene's germline CDR1 is MNHEY and CDR2 SVGEGT. This CDR3 is 15 amino acids long. CDR3 amino acids: CASTYRGSYNSPLHF. Written as DNA, the CDR3 is TGTGCCAGCACTTACAGGGGCTCCTATAATTCACCCCTCCACTTT.

Within the sample, this clonotype is large. The chain combines TRBV6-1 with TRBJ1-5, with a possible D match to TRBD1 (5 bases). V gave up 5 bases and J gave up 5 bases, with 16 bases separating them. The length of the CDR3 is 15 residues. Germline V gives CDR1 MNHNS, CDR2 SASEGT. The CDR3 here is CASSTERGWDQPQHF. CDR3 DNA: TGTGCCAGCAGTACCGAGAGGGGATGGGATCAGCCCCAGCATTTT.

This clonotype was found once. The CDR3 loop is CAIRRPRGDSHFF. In DNA, the CDR3 is TGTGCCATCAGGAGGCCCCGCGGCGATTCGCATTTCTTC. The chain recombines TRBV10-3 with TRBJ2-1; D not resolved. V gave up 6 bases and J gave up 16 bases, with 22 bases separating them. CDR1 and CDR2 from the germline V gene are ENHRY and SYGVKD. CDR3 length: 13 amino acids.

This clonotype showed up just once. One end of the junction fails to match germline, which may point to a read error. The V and J genes are TRBV15 and TRBJ2-3; no reliable D call. This CDR3 has 16 residues. CDR1 and CDR2 from the germline V gene are LNHNV and YYDKDF (reference sequence). The CDR3: CATIRERYIGIGTQYF. CDR3 sequence (DNA): TGTGCCACCATCAGAGAGAGGTACATTGGTATTGGTACGCAGTATTTT.

By share of the sample, this clonotype is medium-sized (0.01 to 0.1%). The rearrangement links TRBV7-2 to TRBJ2-5; D is unresolved. V was clipped by 0 bases and J by 6 bases, with 11 bases between them. This CDR3 is 14 amino acids long. CDR1 is SGHTA, CDR2 FQGNSA, per germline. The CDR3 reads CASSLATHPKTQYF. For the CDR3, the DNA is TGTGCCAGCAGCTTAGCGACCCACCCCAAGACCCAGTACTTC.

By share, this clonotype counts as medium-sized. The rearrangement uses TRBV4-1 and TRBJ1-1; D gene unclear. The V and J ends lost 2 bases and 0 bases respectively, with 10 bases between them. In germline, CDR1 is MGHRA, CDR2 YSYEKL. The CDR3 covers 15 residues. CDR3 region: CASSQFPSLNTEAFF. The CDR3 DNA reads TGCGCCAGCAGCCAATTCCCCAGCTTGAACACTGAAGCTTTCTTT.

This clonotype is labeled as medium-sized. The chain employs TRBV27 and TRBJ2-6; D is unclear. CDR1 and CDR2 (germline): MNHEY, SMNVEV (reference sequence). The CDR3 loop spans 15 amino acids. V dropped 4 bases and J dropped 0 bases, with 7 bases sitting between them. The CDR3 coding sequence is TGTGCCAGCAGTTCTTTGAGCTCTGGGGCCAACGTCCTGACTTTC. Translation gives CASSSLSSGANVLTF.

As for this clonotype: Here the CDR3 omits its conserved ending phenylalanine or tryptophan, so a read error is the likely source. The V call is TRBV4-1, the J call TRBJ2-1; D gene unclear. V lost 4 bases and J lost 6, with 7 bases in between. This CDR3 has 12 amino acids. The germline V gene encodes CDR1 MGHRA and CDR2 YSYEKL. The CDR3 sequence: CASSRLSNEQFL. The CDR3 DNA follows: TGCGCCAGCAGCCGGTTATCCAATGAGCAGTTCTTA.

This clonotype was counted between two and nine times. A much larger clone lies a single base off, so this may be a read error. V is TRBV29-1 and J is TRBJ2-2; perhaps TRBD2 as D (6 bases). Germline loops: CDR1 SQVTM, CDR2 ANQGSEA. This CDR3 region has 13 residues. The CDR3 here is CSAKSLLSGGLFF. The CDR3 DNA is TGCAGCGCCAAGAGTCTATTATCCGGGGGGCTGTTTTTT.

This clonotype has a count of ten or more. The rearrangement links TRBV5-1 to TRBJ1-1; D uncertain. There are 13 residues in the CDR3. The V gene lost 2 bases and the J gene lost 2 bases, with 7 bases spanning the gap. CDR1 is SGHRS and CDR2 is YFSETQ in the germline V gene. The CDR3 loop reads CASSFTANTEAFF. The DNA of the CDR3 is TGCGCCAGCAGCTTTACAGCTAACACTGAAGCTTTCTTT.

This clonotype was seen repeatedly, ten times or more. Because the CDR3 is missing its conserved closing phenylalanine or tryptophan, this is likely a read error. This sequence joins TRBV7-9 and TRBJ2-7; D gene ambiguous. CDR1 is SEHNR, CDR2 FQNEAQ, per germline (reference sequence). CDR3 length: 14 residues. V lost 5 bases to trimming and J lost 3 bases, with 14 bases between them. This chain's CDR3 is CASSPREKLYEQYS. The CDR3 DNA is TGTGCCAGCAGCCCTAGAGAGAAACTCTACGAGCAGTACTCC.

This clonotype showed up many times. The V call is TRBV5-6, the J call TRBJ1-2, with D maybe TRBD1 (6 bases). This CDR3 region has 14 residues. Germline CDR1 reads SGHDT; CDR2 reads YYEEEE. Trimming cost V 0 bases and J 7 bases, with 13 bases left between them. CDR3: CASSLAGASAGYTF. The CDR3 nucleotides are TGTGCCAGCAGCTTGGCGGGGGCGTCGGCTGGCTACACCTTC.

The table lists this clonotype with many counts. This chain uses TRBV7-8 with TRBJ2-7; TRBD1 or TRBD2 may be the D gene (5 bases each). Germline V CDR1 and CDR2: SGHVS, FQNEAQ. V was clipped by 3 bases and J by 2 bases, with 8 bases between them. This CDR3 contains 13 residues. The CDR3 region is CASSLGRTYEQYF. The CDR3 region has the DNA TGTGCCAGCAGCTTGGGACGGACCTACGAGCAGTACTTC.

In its sample, this clonotype was seen many times. This rearrangement joins TRBV12-5 to TRBJ2-7, with D possibly being TRBD2 (6 bases). Germline V gives CDR1 LGHNT, CDR2 FRNRAP. Trimming cost V 4 bases and J 7 bases, with 17 bases left between them. The CDR3 length is 14 residues. The CDR3 bases are TGTGCTAGTGGTTCGGGCGGGACCGCGGGGGAGCAGTACTTC. It translates to CASGSGGTAGEQYF.

In its sample, this clonotype was seen many times. The rearrangement links TRBV5-6 to TRBJ1-1; 7 nucleotides align to TRBD1. The CDR3 has 12 residues. Trimming at V came to 4 bases and at J to 10 bases, leaving 7 bases not matched to a gene. CDR1 and CDR2 (germline): SGHDT, YYEEEE. The CDR3 loop is CASSPRQGAAFF. CDR3 sequence (DNA): TGTGCCAGCAGCCCTCGACAGGGTGCAGCTTTCTTT.

In its sample, this clonotype ranks as medium-sized (0.01 to 0.1%). The chain has TRBV7-2 and TRBJ1-1, with TRBD1 as a possible D gene (5 bases). The CDR3 loop spans 14 amino acids. The V gene's germline CDR1 is SGHTA and CDR2 FQGNSA. V lost 8 bases and J 3 bases, leaving 16 bases between the germline ends. The CDR3 region is CASVRGGSDTEAFF. The CDR3 DNA follows: TGTGCCAGCGTCCGGGGGGGGTCGGACACTGAAGCTTTCTTT.

V and J are TRBV3-1 and TRBJ2-4, with TRBD1 matching 7 bases. The CDR3 totals 16 residues. V dropped 5 bases and J dropped 1; count of bases not matched to a gene: 8. Germline-derived CDR1 and CDR2 are LGHDT and YNNKEL (reference sequence). The CDR3 loop is CASSIQTGLAKNIQYF. The CDR3 coding sequence is TGTGCCAGCAGCATTCAGACAGGGCTGGCCAAAAACATTCAGTACTTC.

For this clonotype: The CDR3 carries no conserved terminal phenylalanine or tryptophan, so it likely arises from a read error. The rearrangement uses TRBV15 and TRBJ1-5; no clear D. Deletions cut 0 bases from V and 8 bases from J, with 14 bases between. The CDR3 has 15 amino acids. CDR1 LNHNV and CDR2 YYDKDF come from the germline V gene (reference sequence). For the CDR3, the DNA is TGTGCCACCAGCAGAGATTCGGGGAGTGTGGAGCCCCAGCATCTT. This gives the protein CATSRDSGSVEPQHL.

This clonotype is large. The chain has TRBV6-1 and TRBJ2-7; D possibly corresponds to TRBD1 (6 bases). V shed 7 bases and J shed 5 bases, with 15 bases lying between them. CDR3 length: 13 residues. Per germline, CDR1 MNHNS and CDR2 SASEGT. CDR3 sequence (DNA): TGTGCCAGCACGGGCAGGGGCGACGACGAGCAGTACTTC. This codes for CASTGRGDDEQYF.

This clonotype is categorized as medium-sized (0.01 to 0.1%). This chain uses TRBV4-2 with TRBJ2-7, with D possibly matching TRBD1 (6 bases). From germline, CDR1 is LGHNA and CDR2 YNFKEQ. The CDR3 is 15 residues long. V shed 2 bases and J shed 4 bases, with 15 bases lying between them. CDR3: CASSQQSRDKYEQYF. The CDR3 region has the DNA TGTGCCAGCAGCCAACAATCCCGGGACAAATACGAGCAGTACTTC.

Comment on this clonotype: The junction and the germline gene differ at one end; a read error may be behind it. Here the CDR3 reads CAISEGWLNTEAFF. DNA of the CDR3: TGTGCCATCAGTGAGGGGTGGCTGAATACTGAAGCTTTCTTT. V usage is TRBV10-3 and J usage is TRBJ1-1; D gene ambiguous. CDR1 ENHRY and CDR2 SYGVKD come from the germline V gene. This CDR3 is 14 amino acids long.

This clonotype was seen many times. The gene calls are TRBV12-3 or TRBV12-4 and TRBJ1-3; 7 nucleotides agree with TRBD1. Losses at the gene ends were 4 bases for V and 2 bases for J; bases not matched to a gene: 8. The CDR3 contains 16 residues. The CDR3 nucleotides are TGTGCCAGCAGTTCCCACCAGACAGGGACTGGAAACACCATATATTTT. Translated, it gives CASSSHQTGTGNTIYF.

This clonotype is labeled medium-sized (0.01 to 0.1%). The chain has TRBV7-2 and TRBJ1-1; D is ambiguous. CDR1 SGHTA and CDR2 FQGNSA come from the germline V gene. Deletions cut 0 bases from V and 4 bases from J, with 15 bases between. The CDR3 is 16 residues long. The CDR3 sequence is CASSLAYDPRSTEAFF. Written as DNA, the CDR3 is TGTGCCAGCAGCTTAGCGTACGACCCCCGGAGCACTGAAGCTTTCTTT.

By proportion, this clonotype is medium-sized. The chain links TRBV7-2 to TRBJ2-7, with 10 bases fitting TRBD1. Per germline, CDR1 SGHTA and CDR2 FQGNSA. CDR3 length: 15 amino acids. V lost 5 bases, J lost 7 bases, and 11 bases stayed unmatched. The CDR3 sequence: CASSQRQGAMREQYF. CDR3 DNA: TGTGCCAGCAGCCAGAGACAGGGGGCGATGCGGGAGCAGTACTTC.